These 23 T cell receptor beta chains came from one sample sequenced in a study of beta chain features in type 1 diabetes. Study conclusions and caveats: Shortening that was moderate but significant affected the TCRB CDR3s of Type 1 diabetes patients in all four CD4+ subsets.

Antigens for these TCRs are unknown. All of the isolated RNA was reverse transcribed, so expressed TCRB transcripts were sequenced. The table came from immunoSEQ multiplex PCR; TCRdb's copy has only in-frame clones and leaves some out. The sample carries approximately 360,000 clones, roughly 12% recorded once. Sequenced sample: naive CD4+ T cells from blood. The receptors were sampled from a woman under 30 with type 1 diabetes.

The chain has TRBV7-3 and TRBJ2-2; D gene ambiguous. V was cut by 5 bases and J by 9 bases, with 10 bases left in between. Per the germline V gene, CDR1 is SGHTA and CDR2 is FQGTGA. The CDR3 length is 12 residues. The CDR3 sequence: CASSATGRELFF. The CDR3 coding sequence is TGTGCCAGCAGCGCTACCGGTCGGGAGCTGTTTTTT.

V usage is TRBV19 and J usage is TRBJ1-2; 9 bases are shared with TRBD1. The germline gives CDR1 LNHDA, CDR2 SQIVND (reference sequence). The J segment lost 6 bases and the V segment lost 3 bases, leaving 2 bases of the junction unmatched. The CDR3 runs to 13 residues. The chain's CDR3 is CASSIGQGNGYTF. The DNA of the CDR3 is TGTGCCAGTAGTATCGGACAGGGGAATGGCTACACCTTC.

V is TRBV29-1 and J is TRBJ2-3; 7 positions agree with TRBD1. Germline V gives CDR1 SQVTM, CDR2 ANQGSEA. The trim removed 3 bases at V and 4 bases at J, leaving 4 bases unmatched. The CDR3 length is 13 residues. CDR3 amino acids: CSVDRGNADTQYF. CDR3 bases: TGCAGCGTTGACAGGGGGAATGCAGATACGCAGTATTTT.

The V call is TRBV5-1, the J call TRBJ2-2; 7 positions agree with TRBD2. V lost 4 bases, J lost 4 bases, and 10 bases stayed unmatched. CDR1 SGHRS and CDR2 YFSETQ come from the germline V gene. The CDR3 spans 16 residues. The CDR3 region is CASSATAGDPTGELFF. CDR3 DNA sequence: TGCGCCAGCAGCGCCACGGCGGGAGATCCCACCGGGGAGCTGTTTTTT. The variable domain in full, completed from reference TRBV5-1 and TRBJ2-2, reads KAGVTQTPRYLIKTRGQQVTLSCSPISGHRSVSWYQQTPGQGLQFLFEYFSETQRNKGNFPGRFSGRQFSNSRSEMNVSTLELGDSALYLCASSATAGDPTGELFFGEGSRLTVL.

This clone was detected a few times. V is TRBV29-1 and J is TRBJ2-2; 11 nucleotides match TRBD2. The junction had 0 bases not matched to a gene; V was cut back by 2 bases and J by 4 bases. This CDR3 spans 14 amino acids. Germline V gene data show CDR1 as SQVTM and CDR2 as ANQGSEA. CDR3 bases: TGCAGCGTTGAAACTAGCGGGGGCACCGGGGAGCTGTTTTTT. Its translation: CSVETSGGTGELFF.

This clone was counted between two and nine times. The chain links TRBV29-1 to TRBJ2-2; D possibly corresponds to TRBD2 (5 bases). The CDR3 sequence is 15 residues long. Germline assignment: CDR1 SQVTM and CDR2 ANQGSEA. V lost 1 base, J lost 1 base, and 10 bases lay in between. The CDR3 spells CSVEVATKNTGELFF. The CDR3 coding sequence is TGCAGCGTTGAAGTGGCGACTAAGAACACCGGGGAGCTGTTTTTT.

The rearrangement joins TRBV14 to TRBJ2-7; D unclear. Germline V gene data show CDR1 as SGHDN and CDR2 as FVKESK. V shed 3 bases and J shed 6 bases, with 12 bases lying between them. The CDR3 loop spans 13 amino acids. CDR3 coding DNA: TGTGCCAGCAGCCAGACACCCCCTTCCGAGCAGTACTTC. Protein sequence: CASSQTPPSEQYF.

This clone was counted a few times. The chain couples TRBV18 to TRBJ2-7; 11 bases agree with TRBD1. This CDR3 has 15 residues. After removal of 3 bases from V and 2 bases from J, the junction contained 3 bases not matched to a gene. Germline lookup yields CDR1 KGHSH and CDR2 LQKENI. CDR3 coding DNA: TGTGCCAGCTCACCTGGACAGGGGGCGCCCTACGAGCAGTACTTC. Translation: CASSPGQGAPYEQYF.

The table lists this clone with a few counts. The J gene is TRBJ2-7, the V gene TRBV4-3; 8 bases fit TRBD1. Germline V gene lookup returns CDR1 LGHNA and CDR2 YSLEER. V trimming: 4 bases; J trimming: 2 bases; junction bases outside the gene matches: 7. CDR3 length equals 15 residues. CDR3 DNA sequence: TGCGCCAGCAGCCCTTCGTGGGGACAGGCCTACGAGCAGTACTTC. Its translation is CASSPSWGQAYEQYF.

J is TRBJ1-3 and V is TRBV9, with D unclear. Per germline, CDR1 SGDLS and CDR2 YYNGEE. Trimming cost V 4 bases and J 4 bases, with 15 bases left between them. The CDR3 contains 15 residues. CDR3 DNA sequence: TGTGCCAGCAGCCCTGAGCCAACCTTGGGAAACACCATATATTTT. Protein sequence: CASSPEPTLGNTIYF.

The J gene is TRBJ1-5, the V gene TRBV7-2, with 7 bases aligning to TRBD1. Germline V CDR1 and CDR2: SGHTA, FQGNSA. Losses at the gene ends were 8 bases for V and 2 bases for J; bases not matched to a gene: 12. The CDR3 is 16 residues long. The CDR3 DNA reads as TGTGCCAGCGCCAGATACACAGGACAGGGCAATCAGCCCCAGCATTTT. It codes for CASARYTGQGNQPQHF.

The chain has TRBV7-2 and TRBJ2-5; 7 bases line up with TRBD1. CDR3 size: 15 residues. The trim removed 3 bases at V and 4 bases at J, leaving 8 bases unmatched. Germline V lookup: CDR1 SGHTA, CDR2 FQGNSA. CDR3 bases: TGTGCCAGCAGCTTCGACAGGGTTGGATCAGAGACCCAGTACTTC. Translating gives CASSFDRVGSETQYF. The variable domain in full, with the rest retrieved from reference TRBV7-2 and TRBJ2-5, is GAGVSQSPSNKVTEKGKDVELRCDPISGHTALYWYRQSLGQGLEFLIYFQGNSAPDKSGLPSDRFSAERTGGSVSTLTIQRTQQEDSAVYLCASSFDRVGSETQYFGPGTRLLVL.

This clone was counted only a few times. The rearrangement joins TRBV27 to TRBJ1-1, with no clear D. Trimming took off 1 base at V and 2 bases at J, with 11 bases between the two ends. Germline lookup yields CDR1 MNHEY and CDR2 SMNVEV (reference sequence). The CDR3 is 15 residues long. The CDR3 spells CASSLFSSFNTEAFF. As DNA, the CDR3 is TGTGCCAGCAGTTTATTCTCGAGCTTTAACACTGAAGCTTTCTTT.

This clone has a handful of counts. This chain uses TRBV4-1 with TRBJ2-3, with 10 bases that match TRBD1. The V gene end was trimmed by 0 bases and the J gene end by 3 bases; junction bases not matched to a gene: 6. The CDR3 runs to 17 residues. Germline lookup yields CDR1 MGHRA and CDR2 YSYEKL. In DNA, the CDR3 is TGCGCCAGCAGCCAAGACGCCGGGACAGGGGAGACAGATACGCAGTATTTT. This encodes CASSQDAGTGETDTQYF.

This clone occurred a few times. The CDR3 bases are TGTGCCAGCTCACTTCAAGCGAGGGTGAAGGGGGACATTCAGTACTTC. It translates to CASSLQARVKGDIQYF. The chain employs TRBV18 and TRBJ2-4; D perhaps matches TRBD1 (6 bases). V dropped 4 bases and J dropped 8 bases, with 21 bases sitting between them. The germline CDR1 and CDR2 sequences are KGHSH and LQKENI. CDR3 length equals 16 residues. Filled out from reference TRBV18 and TRBJ2-4, the complete variable domain reads NAGVMQNPRHLVRRRGQEARLRCSPMKGHSHVYWYRQLPEEGLKFMVYLQKENIIDESGMPKERFSAEFPKEGPSILRIQQVVRGDSAAYFCASSLQARVKGDIQYFGAGTRLSVL.

This clone was seen more than once but under ten times. The gene calls are TRBV5-1 and TRBJ2-7, with D unresolved. CDR3 length equals 12 residues. V lost 0 bases to trimming and J lost 2 bases, with 3 bases between them. CDR1 and CDR2 from the germline V gene are SGHRS and YFSETQ. The CDR3 region has the DNA TGCGCCAGCAGCTTGGATACCTACGAGCAGTACTTC. Amino acid sequence: CASSLDTYEQYF. The complete variable domain, with remaining parts taken from reference TRBV5-1 and TRBJ2-7, reads KAGVTQTPRYLIKTRGQQVTLSCSPISGHRSVSWYQQTPGQGLQFLFEYFSETQRNKGNFPGRFSGRQFSNSRSEMNVSTLELGDSALYLCASSLDTYEQYFGPGTRLTVT.

This clone was seen a few times. This rearrangement joins TRBV28 to TRBJ2-7; 8 bases are a match to TRBD1. The CDR3 spans 14 residues. Germline V lookup: CDR1 MDHEN, CDR2 SYDVKM. V lost 4 bases and J lost 3; bases outside the gene matches: 5. CDR3 in amino acids: CASSWATGDYEQYF. CDR3 sequence (DNA): TGTGCCAGCAGTTGGGCGACAGGGGACTACGAGCAGTACTTC.

A note on this clone: Other DNA sequences within the sample encode an identical CDR3. The chain uses TRBV19 and TRBJ2-2; D is uncertain. Germline V gene sequence: CDR1 LNHDA, CDR2 SQIVND (reference sequence). V lost 3 bases to trimming and J lost 8 bases, with 7 bases between them. The CDR3 runs 12 residues. CDR3 coding DNA: TGTGCCAGTAGTATTCGAGCGGGGGAGCTGTTTTTT. Translated, it gives CASSIRAGELFF. The whole variable domain, remainder taken from reference TRBV19 and TRBJ2-2, is DGGITQSPKYLFRKEGQNVTLSCEQNLNHDAMYWYRQDPGQGLRLIYYSQIVNDFQKGDIAEGYSVSREKKESFPLTVTSAQKNPTAFYLCASSIRAGELFFGEGSRLTVL.

This clone was detected only a few times. The CDR3 protein is CARSGLAGGYNEQFF. The CDR3 nucleotides read TGTGCCAGAAGCGGACTAGCGGGAGGGTACAATGAGCAGTTCTTC. V and J are TRBV2 and TRBJ2-1, with TRBD2 matching 15 bases. Looked up from germline, CDR1 is SNHLY and CDR2 is FYNNEI. V shed 9 bases, J shed 4 bases, and the junction held 4 bases outside the gene matches. The CDR3 is made up of 15 amino acids. Using reference TRBV2 and TRBJ2-1 for the parts outside the CDR3, the full variable domain is EPEVTQTPSHQVTQMGQEVILRCVPISNHLYFYWYRQILGQKVEFLVSFYNNEISEKSEIFDDQFSVERPDGSNFTLKIRSTKLEDSAMYFCARSGLAGGYNEQFFGPGTRLTVL.

The CDR3 region is CASSPPSGRAGELFF. Here the CDR3 DNA reads TGTGCCAGCTCACCACCGTCCGGGAGGGCCGGGGAGCTGTTTTTT. This chain uses TRBV18 with TRBJ2-2, with TRBD2 identical over 8 bases. Trimming removed 0 bases from V and 6 bases from J; junction bases left unmatched: 3. From germline, CDR1 is KGHSH and CDR2 LQKENI. The CDR3 length is 15 residues.

The chain recombines TRBV6-5 with TRBJ2-2; the D gene is possibly TRBD1 (6 bases). The CDR3 loop spans 15 amino acids. The germline V and J ends were trimmed by 7 bases and 2 bases, with 14 bases remaining between them. Germline CDR1 is MNHEY and CDR2 is SVGAGI. The DNA for the CDR3 is TGTGCCAGCACCGTCGACAGGATTAACACCGGGGAGCTGTTTTTT. Residues: CASTVDRINTGELFF.

A remark on this clone: Germline is not matched at one junction end, which may reflect a read error. The gene calls are TRBV7-9 and TRBJ2-7, with D perhaps TRBD1 (5 bases). CDR1 and CDR2 (germline): SEHNR, FQNEAQ (reference sequence). The CDR3 has 12 amino acids. The CDR3 reads CASSLVEQGLSF. CDR3 DNA: TGTGCCAGCAGCTTAGTGGAGCAGGGATTGTCCTTC. Variable domain in full (rest from reference TRBV7-9 and TRBJ2-7): DTGVSQNPRHKITKRGQNVTFRCDPISEHNRLYWYRQTLGQGPEFLTYFQNEAQLEKSRLLSDRFSAERPKGSFSTLEIQRTEQGDSAMYLCASSLVEQGLSFGPGTRLTVT.

The chain carries TRBV6-5 and TRBJ2-1; 10 nucleotides align to TRBD2. This CDR3 is 14 amino acids long. Germline V gene sequence: CDR1 MNHEY, CDR2 SVGAGI. Trimming removed 6 bases from V and 4 bases from J; junction bases left unmatched: 3. As DNA, the CDR3 is TGTGCCAGCAGCCCAGCGGGAGGGTACAATGAGCAGTTCTTC. This gives the protein CASSPAGGYNEQFF.